A single sample is the source of the 3 T cell receptor beta chains below, sequenced in a study of response to subunit inactivated influenza vaccine. One entry per CDR3 protein, called by TCRdb with MiXCR from the RT-PCR reads. Of fewer than 550,000 distinct CDR3 sequences listed, around 25% are singletons. The specimen was CD4+ T cells sorted from PBMCs, collected 4 to 6 days after vaccination. Receptor source: a man in his fifties who received an inactivated influenza vaccine.

Only a few counts were recorded for this clonotype. The V gene is TRBV10-3, the J gene TRBJ2-5, with 11 bases aligning to TRBD2. This CDR3 contains 16 residues. The ends lost 4 bases at V and 2 bases at J; junction bases unmatched: 6. Per the germline V gene, CDR1 is ENHRY and CDR2 is SYGVKD. The CDR3 here is CAISGISGRGQETQYF. DNA of the CDR3: TGTGCCATCAGTGGCATTAGCGGGAGGGGACAAGAGACCCAGTACTTC.

For the CDR3, the DNA is TGTGCCAGCAGCCAAGGCTGGGCTAGCGGGAGTTTCAATGAGCAGTTCTTC. This gives the protein CASSQGWASGSFNEQFF. The gene calls are TRBV3-1 and TRBJ2-1, with TRBD2 matching over 10 bases. The CDR3 sequence is 17 residues long. CDR1 is LGHDT, CDR2 YNNKEL, per germline (reference sequence). The V segment lost 1 base and the J segment 6 bases; nucleotides outside the gene matches: 9.

The chain links TRBV12-3 or TRBV12-4 to TRBJ2-2; the match to TRBD1 covers 7 bases. V trimming: 4 bases; J trimming: 7 bases; junction bases outside the gene matches: 9. The CDR3 extends over 15 amino acids. CDR3 in DNA: TGTGCCAGCAGTTCCCGACAGGGAAGGTTCGGGGAGCTGTTTTTT. Protein product: CASSSRQGRFGELFF.